The 14 T cell receptor beta chains below all came from one sample that was sequenced in a study of metastatic and nonmetastatic thyroid tumors. With MiXCR, TCRdb reprocessed the PCR reads. This table holds roughly 13,000 clones, around 30% found once. There were no patients who had received any treatment before thyroid surgery. What was sequenced was tumor tissue. These receptors were taken from a female donor with papillary thyroid cancer or a benign thyroid nodule (not recorded which). Some clones in this sample may be carry-over from other donors' samples.

This clone showed up just a few times. This chain links TRBV28 with TRBJ1-5, with TRBD1 matching over 9 bases. Germline loops: CDR1 MDHEN, CDR2 SYDVKM. This CDR3 comprises 18 residues. Germline trimming cut 2 bases from V and 6 bases from J; bases unmatched to any gene: 14. The CDR3 spells CASSLGSRGQGNSQPQHF. The CDR3 DNA follows: TGTGCCAGCAGTTTAGGTAGCCGGGGACAGGGTAACAGTCAGCCCCAGCATTTT.

Within the sample, this clone is medium-sized. This rearrangement joins TRBV7-2 to TRBJ2-7, with D possibly matching TRBD1 (7 bases). Germline V CDR1 and CDR2: SGHTA, FQGNSA. With 8 bases removed from V and 2 bases from J, the gap between germline ends came to 16 bases. This CDR3 has 14 amino acids. The CDR3 coding sequence is TGTGCCAGCGGCCCGTCAGGGGGGCCCTACGAGCAGTACTTC. This translates into CASGPSGGPYEQYF.

The rearrangement uses TRBV20-1 and TRBJ2-7; 7 bases are a match to TRBD1. The CDR3 extends over 12 amino acids. With 6 bases clipped from V and 2 bases from J, the junction kept 4 bases outside the gene matches. Germline CDR1 reads DFQATT; CDR2 reads SNEGSKA (reference sequence). The CDR3, as DNA: TGCAGTGCCCGGGACAGAGCCTACGAGCAGTACTTC. As protein: CSARDRAYEQYF.

The sample holds a few counts of this clone. A read error may produce the germline difference seen at one junction end. This chain connects TRBV10-3 to TRBJ1-2; tentatively, D is TRBD1 (5 bases). The CDR3 runs 14 residues. Germline assignment: CDR1 ENHRY and CDR2 SYGVKD. CDR3 in DNA: TGTGCCATCAGTGAGGACCCAGGGACCTATTGCTACACCTTC. Protein sequence: CAISEDPGTYCYTF.

Judged by abundance, this clone is medium-sized. The chain uses TRBV20-1 and TRBJ2-7; 10 bases are a match to TRBD2. The CDR3 consists of 13 residues. CDR1 is DFQATT, CDR2 SNEGSKA, per germline (reference sequence). V lost 2 bases to trimming and J lost 2 bases; unmatched junction nucleotides: 0. The CDR3 reads CSARLAGAYEQYF. The CDR3 DNA reads as TGCAGTGCTAGACTAGCGGGGGCCTACGAGCAGTACTTC.

In DNA, the CDR3 is TGTGCCAGCATCCTTGGGGTGAATAGCAATCAGCCCCAGCATTTT. This translates into CASILGVNSNQPQHF. The chain couples TRBV19 to TRBJ1-5; D gene unclear. The CDR3 is 15 amino acids. Per the germline V gene, CDR1 is LNHDA and CDR2 is SQIVND (reference sequence). Trimming stripped 9 bases from V and 0 bases from J, with 15 bases between.

This clone has a count of ten or more. The rearrangement links TRBV3-1 to TRBJ2-3; D possibly corresponds to TRBD1 (6 bases). V was cut by 0 bases and J by 1 base, with 17 bases left in between. In germline, CDR1 is LGHDT, CDR2 YNNKEL (reference sequence). The CDR3 spans 18 residues. DNA for the CDR3: TGTGCCAGCAGCCAAGATCCCCCCAGGGGTGATCGCACAGATACGCAGTATTTT. It encodes CASSQDPPRGDRTDTQYF.

This clone was detected ten times or more. Lacking the conserved final phenylalanine or tryptophan, this CDR3 likely reflects a read error. J is TRBJ1-2 and V is TRBV4-3; D is unresolved. CDR3 length: 14 amino acids. Trimming pared 1 base from V and 8 bases from J, leaving 14 bases between. CDR1 and CDR2 (germline): LGHNA, YSLEER. The CDR3 protein is CASSQGLRVRGYTS. CDR3 DNA sequence: TGCGCCAGCAGCCAAGGCCTGAGGGTTAGGGGCTACACCTCC.

Comments on this clone: Other DNA variants within this sample encode the same CDR3. The CDR3 spells CASSIATWVESASPEAFF. The CDR3 DNA reads as TGTGCCAGTAGTATAGCGACGTGGGTGGAATCGGCTTCCCCTGAAGCTTTCTTT. J is TRBJ1-1 and V is TRBV19; D gene unclear. Trimming left V 1 base short and J 6 bases short, with 24 bases between. The CDR3 contains 18 residues. Per the germline V gene, CDR1 is LNHDA and CDR2 is SQIVND (reference sequence).

This clone was recorded a few times. This CDR3 is CASSSAGSYEQYF. In DNA, the CDR3 is TGTGCCAGCAGTTCGGCAGGGTCCTACGAGCAGTACTTC. The chain joins TRBV12-3 or TRBV12-4 to TRBJ2-7, with D maybe TRBD1 (5 bases). V lost 4 bases and J lost 1, with 8 bases in between. The CDR3 spans 13 residues.

This clone was detected a few times. The V gene is TRBV6-2 or TRBV6-3, the J gene TRBJ2-7; tentative D call: TRBD2 (5 bases). Germline CDR1 is MNHEY and CDR2 is SVGEGT. V gave up 0 bases and J gave up 6 bases, with 15 bases separating them. The CDR3 spans 15 residues. CDR3 residues: CASSYSFDTAGEQYF. The DNA of the CDR3 is TGTGCCAGCAGTTACTCTTTCGACACCGCGGGCGAGCAGTACTTC.

By share of the sample, this clone is medium-sized. This chain uses TRBV7-2 with TRBJ2-2, with 9 nucleotides matching TRBD2. V lost 3 bases to trimming and J lost 3 bases; unmatched junction nucleotides: 8. The V gene's germline CDR1 is SGHTA and CDR2 FQGNSA. The CDR3 spans 17 residues. CDR3 DNA: TGTGCCAGCAGCTTTTACGCGGGAGGGTGGGACACCGGGGAGCTGTTTTTT. Its protein product is CASSFYAGGWDTGELFF.

Remarks on this clone: This sequence may be a read error, since a much larger clone differs from it by one base. Other DNA sequences in the sample encode the same CDR3. The chain uses TRBV5-6 and TRBJ2-1; a weak D match, TRBD1 (6 bases). The CDR3 has 16 amino acids. CDR1 and CDR2 (germline): SGHDT, YYEEEE. The CDR3 region is CASTFGTGISYNEQFF. DNA of the CDR3: TGTGCCAGCACTTTCGGAACAGGGATCTCCTACAACGAGCAGTTCTTC.

Many counts were recorded for this clone. V is TRBV6-4 and J is TRBJ2-3, with 9 bases that match TRBD2. This CDR3 region has 15 residues. The V gene end was trimmed by 4 bases and the J gene end by 2 bases; junction bases not matched to a gene: 4. Germline CDR1 MRHNA, CDR2 SNTAGT. The CDR3 coding sequence is TGTGCCAGCAGTGTGTTAGCGGGGGCCACAGATACGCAGTATTTT. The encoded protein is CASSVLAGATDTQYF.